This T cell receptor beta chain appears in the sequencing data of a study of response to subunit inactivated influenza vaccine. Comment on this clonotype: What it binds is not known.

TCRdb analysed the RT-PCR reads with MiXCR anew, one entry per CDR3 protein. Found here are hundreds of thousands of distinct CDR3 sequences, roughly 12% of them singletons; the top ten hold about 9.4%. Germline-derived CDR1 and CDR2 are SGHDT and YYEEEE. Germline trimming cut 5 bases from V and 9 bases from J; bases unmatched to any gene: 11. The CDR3 has 14 residues. Findings and limits, study-wide: The authors put forward the suggestion that each seasonal influenza vaccination may bring in only a limited number of new T cells.

The origin of this receptor is a man between 50 and 59 years old who received an inactivated influenza vaccine. The material was PBMCs from blood, obtained on the day of vaccination. This chain connects TRBV5-6 to TRBJ2-1; 7 bases align to TRBD1. CDR3 sequence: CASRGDISGGEQFF. Written as DNA, the CDR3 is TGTGCCAGCAGGGGGGACATTTCAGGGGGTGAGCAGTTCTTC. Full variable domain (outside the CDR3, taken from reference TRBV5-6 and TRBJ2-1): DAGVTQSPTHLIKTRGQQVTLRCSPKSGHDTVSWYQQALGQGPQFIFQYYEEEERQRGNFPDRFSGHQFPNYSSELNVNALLLGDSALYLCASRGDISGGEQFFGPGTRLTVL.